One and the same sample provided the 14 T cell receptor beta chains below, sequenced in a study of CD8 T cells in ankylosing spondylitis. From the 5' RACE reads, TCRdb called clonotypes with MiXCR, one entry per CDR3 protein. Among some 250,000 distinct CDR3 sequences listed, 20% to 30% were seen once. Sequencing was carried out using blood, either unsorted or a sorted T cell fraction (not recorded which). Receptor source: a male donor with ankylosing spondylitis or in good health (not recorded which).

This clonotype was detected many times. The chain uses TRBV18 and TRBJ2-3; D unclear. The CDR3 has 13 amino acids. Germline loops: CDR1 KGHSH, CDR2 LQKENI. V lost 4 bases to trimming and J lost 3 bases, with 8 bases between them. This CDR3 reads CASSLALTDTQYF. Here the CDR3 DNA reads TGTGCCAGCTCACTGGCCCTTACAGATACGCAGTATTTT.

In its sample, this clonotype was seen many times. CDR3 region: CSASDGGAFF. The CDR3 DNA reads TGCAGTGCTAGTGACGGCGGGGCTTTCTTT. This chain joins TRBV20-1 and TRBJ1-1; D is unresolved. This CDR3 has 10 residues. Between the trimmed V and J ends, which lost 3 bases and 11 bases, there was a span of 10 bases. Per germline, CDR1 DFQATT and CDR2 SNEGSKA (reference sequence).

This chain links TRBV2 with TRBJ2-1; possibly TRBD2 for D (6 bases). This CDR3 has 16 amino acids. V was cut by 4 bases and J by 6 bases, with 19 bases left in between. Germline loops: CDR1 SNHLY, CDR2 FYNNEI. This CDR3 reads CASSGQKNRGINEQFF. For the CDR3, the DNA is TGTGCCAGCAGTGGACAAAAGAACCGGGGGATCAATGAGCAGTTCTTC.

V and J are TRBV20-1 and TRBJ2-1; weak D call: TRBD1 (5 bases). Trimming stripped 0 bases from V and 16 bases from J, with 16 bases between. The CDR3 spans 12 residues. Germline-derived CDR1 and CDR2 are DFQATT and SNEGSKA (reference sequence). The CDR3 reads CSARDDEDGQFF. The DNA of the CDR3 is TGCAGTGCTAGAGATGACGAGGACGGACAATTCTTC.

V is TRBV10-3 and J is TRBJ1-6, with TRBD1 identical over 8 bases. CDR1 and CDR2 from the germline V gene are ENHRY and SYGVKD. The CDR3 runs to 17 residues. Unmatched junction bases numbered 14, after V lost 6 bases and J lost 7 bases. In DNA form, the CDR3 reads TGTGCCATCAGCCCCAACCCAGGGGGCGGTCTAAATTCACCCCTCCACTTT. Encoded protein: CAISPNPGGGLNSPLHF.

This clonotype was picked up many times. The chain combines TRBV20-1 with TRBJ1-1; perhaps TRBD1 as D (5 bases). Germline V gene lookup returns CDR1 DFQATT and CDR2 SNEGSKA (reference sequence). The CDR3 is 13 amino acids. V lost 0 bases and J lost 11, with 16 bases in between. The CDR3 is CSARDALGGEAFF. The DNA for the CDR3 is TGCAGTGCTAGAGATGCGTTGGGGGGTGAGGCTTTCTTT.

V gene TRBV12-2 combines with J gene TRBJ1-3. TRBV12-2 is deemed a pseudogene. The CDR3 sequence is 14 residues long. DNA for the CDR3: TGTGCAAGTGATGGAGTCGCGTTGGGTTGGACCATATATTTT. It codes for CASDGVALGWTIYF.

This clonotype has more than one count but fewer than ten. The CDR3 here is CSARTGIGNTEAFF. In DNA form, the CDR3 reads TGCAGTGCTAGGACGGGTATAGGGAACACTGAAGCTTTCTTT. V usage is TRBV20-1 and J usage is TRBJ1-1; D gene unclear. The CDR3 runs 14 residues. V was pared by 3 bases and J by 1 base, with 12 bases between. CDR1 is DFQATT and CDR2 is SNEGSKA in the germline V gene (reference sequence).

This CDR3 reads CSASKRGSSYEQYF. CDR3 nucleotides: TGCAGTGCTTCTAAGCGGGGGAGCTCCTACGAGCAGTACTTC. The chain employs TRBV20-1 and TRBJ2-7, with 8 nucleotides matching TRBD2. This CDR3 spans 14 amino acids. The ends lost 5 bases at V and 0 bases at J; junction bases unmatched: 6. The V gene's germline CDR1 is DFQATT and CDR2 SNEGSKA (reference sequence).

V gene TRBV20-1 combines with J gene TRBJ2-7, with 10 bases identical to TRBD2. The CDR3 length is 15 residues. V gave up 5 bases and J gave up 5 bases; unmatched junction bases: 12. Germline CDR1 DFQATT, CDR2 SNEGSKA (reference sequence). CDR3 bases: TGCAGTGCTGGGAGTAGAGCGGGGGGGAAGAACGAGCAGTACTTC. Amino acids: CSAGSRAGGKNEQYF.

The DNA of the CDR3 is TGTGCCAGCTCACGACGCACAGATACGCAGTATTTT. Amino acids: CASSRRTDTQYF. V and J are TRBV18 and TRBJ2-3; D is undetermined. The CDR3 is made up of 12 amino acids. The germline V gene has CDR1 KGHSH and CDR2 LQKENI. Trimming left V 4 bases short and J 1 base short, with 3 bases between.

This clonotype has at least ten counts. The chain combines TRBV6-5 with TRBJ2-7, with 9 bases fitting TRBD1. After removal of 0 bases from V and 4 bases from J, the junction contained 4 bases not matched to a gene. Per the germline V gene, CDR1 is MNHEY and CDR2 is SVGAGI. This CDR3 has 15 residues. CDR3 DNA sequence: TGTGCCAGCAGTTACTCTGGGACAGGGTTATACGAGCAGTACTTC. Amino acids: CASSYSGTGLYEQYF.

This clonotype was counted a few times. The chain joins TRBV7-8 to TRBJ2-1; no clear D. The CDR3 sequence is 12 residues long. The V end lost 7 bases, the J end lost 10 bases, and 14 bases lay between the germline ends. Germline V gives CDR1 SGHVS, CDR2 FQNEAQ. The CDR3 bases are TGTGCCAGCATCGATTCTAGATCCGAGCAGTTCTTC. As protein: CASIDSRSEQFF.

This chain joins TRBV12-3 or TRBV12-4 and TRBJ1-1; no clear D. The CDR3 length is 14 residues. The V end lost 3 bases, the J end lost 5 bases, and 13 bases lay between the germline ends. CDR3 protein: CASSLGLGWTEAFF. CDR3 nucleotide sequence: TGTGCCAGCAGTTTGGGCCTGGGCTGGACTGAAGCTTTCTTT.